The clone carrying this T cell receptor (beta chain) has only a few counts. The data derive from a study of T-cell reconstitution after alpha-beta-depleted transplantation in children. This CDR3 is built from 16 residues. Germline trimming cut 5 bases from V and 0 bases from J; bases unmatched to any gene: 6. Germline V CDR1 and CDR2: SEHNR, FQNEAQ (reference sequence). Unique molecular identifiers were incorporated during preparation of the TCRbeta library. TCRdb fed the PCR reads into MiXCR, producing one record per CDR3 protein. Among roughly 590,000 distinct CDR3 sequences listed, roughly 17% were seen once.

Sequenced here: PBMCs from the stem cell graft donor, sampled from the stem cell graft. The chain carries TRBV7-9 and TRBJ2-1, with TRBD1 matching 8 bases. The TCR originated in a human donor who donated a stem cell graft to a child with acute myeloid leukemia. CDR3 loop: CASSTRQGSSYNEQFF. DNA of the CDR3: TGTGCCAGCAGCACGCGACAGGGGAGCTCCTACAATGAGCAGTTCTTC.